This T cell receptor (beta chain) was identified in a study of T cells after yellow fever vaccination (dated by TCRdb to about 2019). For context, the study as a whole: The SMART-Seq v4 Ultra Low Input RNA kit was used to prepare libraries from fractions with low cell numbers. Bulk TCR alpha and beta repertoires were sequenced longitudinally to track T-cell clones before and after primary and booster YFV17D yellow fever vaccination. Two healthy male donors made up the cohort, one aged 18 to 29 years and the other aged 30 to 40 years. Blood was drawn at multiple timepoints before and after primary and secondary immunization, with bulk PBMC replicates and cell subsets isolated. The study at large found these results: Compared with the primary T-cell response, the secondary T-cell response was weaker but faster, peaking on day 5 rather than day 15. The study included only two donors, which limits how far the findings can be generalized. FACS-sorted repertoires could contain abundant contaminating clonotypes from the bulk population, so computational filtering was required. After the booster, most clones that had expanded after primary vaccination were detected again (nearly 98% of CD4 and over 75% of CD8), suggesting broad maintenance of memory. A small share of clonotypes was detected in both CD4 and CD8 compartments, with the overlap likely arising from convergent recombination.

This clonotype showed up just a few times. Its antigen remains undetermined. One base away there is no much larger clone; base qualities are not given. The instrument given in TCRdb is Illumina NovaSeq 6000. TCR cDNA was synthesized by 5'RACE template switching, through which a universal primer site and unique molecular identifiers were introduced. Priming for cDNA synthesis came from both the TCR alpha and TCR beta constant segments. Libraries were amplified in two PCR steps, with sample barcodes and sequencing adapters added in the second step. Sequencing of libraries was done on Illumina HiSeq 2500 (2x100 bp) or NovaSeq (2x150 bp). The published analysis was carried out like this. MIGEC handled demultiplexing of reads and collapsing into UMI consensus sequences, while MiXCR performed V(D)J alignment. Vaccine-responding clonotypes were defined with edgeR using replicate PBMC samples, requiring FDR below 0.01 and a log2 fold change above 5 up to day 15. Bulk clonotypes were assigned CD4 or CD8 identity according to which sequenced CD4 or CD8 repertoire held them at higher abundance. TCRdb reprocessed the public reads (quality trimming at Q25 with fastp, clone calling with MiXCR) and kept in-frame beta chains. Every entry covers one CDR3 protein and lists the most common genes and DNA from its rows. Clone size and V and J calls follow TCRdb, not the original study. This sample lists about 210,000 distinct CDR3 sequences; approximately 3.2% were detected once. The ten largest clones represent around 3% of the sample.

This sample's treatment or condition label indicates: live attenuated yellow fever vaccine strain. PBMCs were isolated from peripheral blood using a standard Ficoll-Paque protocol. Dynabeads CD4 and CD8 positive selection kits were used to isolate the CD4 and CD8 T-cell fractions. TriZol was used to extract RNA from bulk PBMCs, from CD4 and CD8 fractions, and from dextramer-positive and dextramer-negative fractions. CDR1 and CDR2, per the germline V gene (reference sequence), are SGHNT and YYREEE. Measured from the cysteine to the phenylalanine, the CDR3 is 12 residues long. Only CDR3 DNA remains: 36 bases, in frame from the first base. Trimming removed 0 bases from V and 7 bases from J, leaving 7 bases between the germline ends.

The chain is assembled from TRBV5-4 and TRBJ1-2; tentative D gene TRBD1, with 6 bases matching. The sequence came from a man aged 18 to 30 who received the YFV17D yellow fever vaccine. The sequenced sample was CD4+ T cells sorted from PBMCs, obtained 10 days after the yellow fever booster vaccination. CDR3 loop: CASSLEGVGYTF. At the DNA level, the sequence is TGTGCCAGCAGCTTGGAGGGGGTTGGCTACACCTTC.